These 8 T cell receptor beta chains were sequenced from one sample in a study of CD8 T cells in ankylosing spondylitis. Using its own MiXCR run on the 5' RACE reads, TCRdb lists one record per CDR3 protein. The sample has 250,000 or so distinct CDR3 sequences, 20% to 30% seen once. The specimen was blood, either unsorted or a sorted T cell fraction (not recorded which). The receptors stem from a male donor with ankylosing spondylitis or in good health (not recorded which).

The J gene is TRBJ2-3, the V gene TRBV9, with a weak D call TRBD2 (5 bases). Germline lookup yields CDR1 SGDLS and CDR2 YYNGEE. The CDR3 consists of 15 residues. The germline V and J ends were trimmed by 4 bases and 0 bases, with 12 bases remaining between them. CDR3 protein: CASSFRAASTDTQYF. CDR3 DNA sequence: TGTGCCAGCAGCTTCCGAGCGGCTAGCACAGATACGCAGTATTTT.

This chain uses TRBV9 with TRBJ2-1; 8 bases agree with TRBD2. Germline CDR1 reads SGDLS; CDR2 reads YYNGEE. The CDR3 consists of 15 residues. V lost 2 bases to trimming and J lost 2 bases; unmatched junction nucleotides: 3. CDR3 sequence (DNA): TGTGCCAGCAGCGTGAATAGCGGGACCTACAATGAGCAGTTCTTC. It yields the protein CASSVNSGTYNEQFF.

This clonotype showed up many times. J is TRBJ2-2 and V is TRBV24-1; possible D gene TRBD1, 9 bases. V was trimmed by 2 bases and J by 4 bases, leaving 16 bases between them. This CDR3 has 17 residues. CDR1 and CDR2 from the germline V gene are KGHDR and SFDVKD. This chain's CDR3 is CATSDSGGTGSTGELFF. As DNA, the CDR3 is TGTGCCACCAGTGATTCGGGGGGGACAGGGTCCACCGGGGAGCTGTTTTTT.

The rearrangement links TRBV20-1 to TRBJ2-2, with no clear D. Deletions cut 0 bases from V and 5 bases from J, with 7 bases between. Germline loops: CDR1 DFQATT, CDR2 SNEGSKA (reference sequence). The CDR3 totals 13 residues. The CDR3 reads CSARDLITGELFF. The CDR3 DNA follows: TGCAGTGCTAGAGATCTGATTACCGGGGAGCTGTTTTTT.

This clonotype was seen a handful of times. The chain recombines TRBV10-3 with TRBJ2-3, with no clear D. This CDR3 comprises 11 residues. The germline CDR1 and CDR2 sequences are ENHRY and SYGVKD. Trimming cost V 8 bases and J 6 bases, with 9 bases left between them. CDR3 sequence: CAIGFGDTQYF. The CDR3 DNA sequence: TGTGCCATCGGGTTCGGGGATACGCAGTATTTT.

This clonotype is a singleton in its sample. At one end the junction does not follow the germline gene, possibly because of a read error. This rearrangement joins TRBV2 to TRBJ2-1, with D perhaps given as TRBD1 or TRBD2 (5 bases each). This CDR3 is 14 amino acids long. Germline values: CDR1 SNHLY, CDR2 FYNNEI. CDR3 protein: CVSRSSPLGTEQFF. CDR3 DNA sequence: TGTGTCAGCAGAAGCAGCCCCCTGGGGACGGAGCAGTTCTTC.

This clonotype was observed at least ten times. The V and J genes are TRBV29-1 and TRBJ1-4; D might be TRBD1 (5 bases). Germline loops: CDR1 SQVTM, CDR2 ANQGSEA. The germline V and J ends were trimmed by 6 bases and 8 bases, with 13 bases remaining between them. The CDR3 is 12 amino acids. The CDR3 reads CSVGEGKEKLFF. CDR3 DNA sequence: TGCAGCGTGGGGGAGGGGAAGGAAAAACTGTTTTTT.

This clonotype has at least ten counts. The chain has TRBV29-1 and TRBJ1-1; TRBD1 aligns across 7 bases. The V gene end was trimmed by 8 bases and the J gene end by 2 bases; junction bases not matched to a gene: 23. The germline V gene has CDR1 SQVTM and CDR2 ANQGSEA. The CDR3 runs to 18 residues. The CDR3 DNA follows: TGCAGCTACCGTGTGGGAGGGGGCCCGGTGGGGTCCAACACTGAAGCTTTCTTT. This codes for CSYRVGGGPVGSNTEAFF.